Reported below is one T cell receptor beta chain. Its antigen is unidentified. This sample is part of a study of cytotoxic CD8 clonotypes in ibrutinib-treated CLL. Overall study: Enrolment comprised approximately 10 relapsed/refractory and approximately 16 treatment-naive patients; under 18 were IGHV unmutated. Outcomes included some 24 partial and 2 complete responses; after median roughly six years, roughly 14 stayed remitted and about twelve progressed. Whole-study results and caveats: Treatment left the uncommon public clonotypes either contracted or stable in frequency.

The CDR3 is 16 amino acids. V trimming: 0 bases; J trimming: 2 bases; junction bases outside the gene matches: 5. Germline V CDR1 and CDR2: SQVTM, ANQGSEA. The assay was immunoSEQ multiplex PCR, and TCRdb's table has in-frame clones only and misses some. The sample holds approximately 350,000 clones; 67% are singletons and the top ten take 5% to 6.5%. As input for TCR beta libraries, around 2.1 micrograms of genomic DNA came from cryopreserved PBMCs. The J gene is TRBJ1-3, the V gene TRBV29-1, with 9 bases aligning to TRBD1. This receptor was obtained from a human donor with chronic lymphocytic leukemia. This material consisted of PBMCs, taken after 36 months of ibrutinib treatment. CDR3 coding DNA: TGCAGCGTTGAAGATCTTGACAGGGGGACTGGAAACACCATATATTTT. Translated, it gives CSVEDLDRGTGNTIYF.